The entry that follows covers one T cell receptor (beta chain) sequence. Using immunoSEQ multiplex PCR, the repertoire was profiled, and TCRdb retains in-frame clones only, with some absent. The table shows about 380,000 clones, with more than 75% occurring only once. This record comes from a study of blood T cell repertoires in COVID-19. Germline V gene data show CDR1 as LGHNT and CDR2 as FRNRAP. The CDR3 consists of 14 residues. The V gene lost 3 bases and the J gene lost 0 bases, with 6 bases spanning the gap. Cohort placement rested on clinical history that participants reported themselves. Donors in Cohort 3 counted as recovered after two negative PCRs, clearance, or symptom resolution.

The chain uses TRBV12-5 and TRBJ1-3; possibly TRBD1 for D (5 bases). The source material was PBMCs or T cells enriched from blood (not recorded which). The source of this sequence is a woman under 30 who had recovered from COVID-19. This CDR3 is CASGFGGSGNTIYF. The CDR3 DNA follows: TGTGCTAGTGGTTTCGGGGGCTCTGGAAACACCATATATTTT.